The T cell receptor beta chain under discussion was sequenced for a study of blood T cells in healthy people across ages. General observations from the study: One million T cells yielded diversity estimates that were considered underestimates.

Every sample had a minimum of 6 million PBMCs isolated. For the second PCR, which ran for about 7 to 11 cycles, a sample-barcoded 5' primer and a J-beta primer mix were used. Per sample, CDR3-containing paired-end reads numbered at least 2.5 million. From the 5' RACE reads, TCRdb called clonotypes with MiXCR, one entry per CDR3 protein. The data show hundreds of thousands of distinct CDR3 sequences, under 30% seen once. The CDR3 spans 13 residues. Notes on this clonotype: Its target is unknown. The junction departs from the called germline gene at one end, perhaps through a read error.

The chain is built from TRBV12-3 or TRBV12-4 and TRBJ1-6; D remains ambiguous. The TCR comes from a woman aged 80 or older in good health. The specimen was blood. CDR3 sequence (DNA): TGTGCCAGCGGTTTTAGTCCTAGTTCACCCCTCCACTTT. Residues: CASGFSPSSPLHF.